The present T cell receptor beta chain was sequenced within a study of blood T cell repertoires in COVID-19. Overall study: Sample material is recorded as cDNA or gDNA derived from T cells, B-cell-depleted T cells, or PBMCs.

Germline V gene sequence: CDR1 LGHDT, CDR2 YNNKEL (reference sequence). Trimming removed 1 base at V and 7 bases at J, with 13 bases between. This CDR3 contains 14 residues. Grouping used clinical history reported by participants in a survey and questionnaire. In the study's own analysis: Reference gene primer amplification gave estimated nucleated cell counts. The assay was immunoSEQ multiplex PCR, and TCRdb's table has in-frame clones only and misses some. That table supplies the V and J calls and clone size; D and trimming were determined from the DNA. The sample carries 220,000 or so clones, about 79% recorded once.

The sequence came from a woman aged 35 to 49 with acute COVID-19. The sequenced material came from PBMCs or T cells enriched from blood (not recorded which). The chain joins TRBV3-1 (or the pseudogene TRBV3-2) to TRBJ1-2; D unresolved. The chain's CDR3 is CASSQGVGLVGYTF. The CDR3 DNA reads TGTGCCAGCAGCCAAGGGGTTGGGCTGGTTGGCTACACCTTC.